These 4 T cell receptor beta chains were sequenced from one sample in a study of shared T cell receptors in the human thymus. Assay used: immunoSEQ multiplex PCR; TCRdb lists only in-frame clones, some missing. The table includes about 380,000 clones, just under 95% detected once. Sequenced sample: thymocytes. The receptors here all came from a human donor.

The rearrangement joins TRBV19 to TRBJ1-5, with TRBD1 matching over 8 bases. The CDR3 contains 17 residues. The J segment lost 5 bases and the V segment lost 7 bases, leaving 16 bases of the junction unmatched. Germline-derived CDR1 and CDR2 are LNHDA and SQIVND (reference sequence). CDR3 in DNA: TGTGCCAGTACCCTTAACCGGACAGGGAATACGGATCAGCCCCAGCATTTT. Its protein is CASTLNRTGNTDQPQHF.

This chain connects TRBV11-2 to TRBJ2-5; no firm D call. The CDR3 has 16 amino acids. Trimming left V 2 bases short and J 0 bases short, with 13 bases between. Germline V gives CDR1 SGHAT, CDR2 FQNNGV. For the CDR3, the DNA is TGTGCCAGCAGCTTAAACCCTGTACTATACCAAGAGACCCAGTACTTC. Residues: CASSLNPVLYQETQYF.

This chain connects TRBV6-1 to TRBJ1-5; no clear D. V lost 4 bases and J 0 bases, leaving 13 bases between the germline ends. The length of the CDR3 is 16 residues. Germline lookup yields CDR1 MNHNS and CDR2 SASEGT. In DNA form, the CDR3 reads TGTGCCAGCAGTGTTGGCAGTCCATATAGCAATCAGCCCCAGCATTTT. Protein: CASSVGSPYSNQPQHF.

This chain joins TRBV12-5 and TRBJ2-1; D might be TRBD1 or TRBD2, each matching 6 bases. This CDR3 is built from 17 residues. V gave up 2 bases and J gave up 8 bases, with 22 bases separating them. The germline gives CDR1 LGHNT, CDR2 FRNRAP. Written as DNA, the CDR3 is TGTGCTAGTGGTTTGTGTGTTTCCGAGGGGGGTTCAGATGAGCAGTTCTTC. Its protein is CASGLCVSEGGSDEQFF.